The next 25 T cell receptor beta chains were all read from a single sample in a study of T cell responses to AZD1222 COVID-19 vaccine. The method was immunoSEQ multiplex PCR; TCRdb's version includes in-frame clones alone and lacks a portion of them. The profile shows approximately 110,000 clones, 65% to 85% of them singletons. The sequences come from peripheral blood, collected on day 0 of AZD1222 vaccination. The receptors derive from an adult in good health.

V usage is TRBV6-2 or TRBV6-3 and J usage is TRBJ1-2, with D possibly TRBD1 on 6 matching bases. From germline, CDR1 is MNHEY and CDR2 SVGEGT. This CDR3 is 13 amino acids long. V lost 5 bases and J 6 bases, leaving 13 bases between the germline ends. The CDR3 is CASSLQGIDGYTF. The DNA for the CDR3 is TGTGCCAGCAGTCTACAGGGTATAGATGGCTACACCTTC.

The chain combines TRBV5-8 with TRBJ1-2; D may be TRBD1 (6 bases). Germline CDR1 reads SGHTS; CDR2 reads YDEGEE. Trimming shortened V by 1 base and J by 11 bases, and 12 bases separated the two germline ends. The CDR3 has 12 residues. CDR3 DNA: TGTGCCAGCAGCTTGTACAGGGAATGGTACACCTTC. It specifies CASSLYREWYTF.

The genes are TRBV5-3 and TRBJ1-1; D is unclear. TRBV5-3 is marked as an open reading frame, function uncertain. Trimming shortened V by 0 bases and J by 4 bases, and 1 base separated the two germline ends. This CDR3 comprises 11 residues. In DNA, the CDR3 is TGTGCCAGAAGCTTGGGCACTGAAGCTTTCTTT. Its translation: CARSLGTEAFF.

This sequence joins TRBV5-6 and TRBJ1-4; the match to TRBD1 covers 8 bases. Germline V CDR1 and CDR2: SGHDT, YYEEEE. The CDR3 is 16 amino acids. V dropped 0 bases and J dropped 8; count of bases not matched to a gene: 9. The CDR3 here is CASSLATGTGREKLFF. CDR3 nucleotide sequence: TGTGCCAGCAGCTTGGCCACCGGGACAGGTCGAGAAAAACTGTTTTTT.

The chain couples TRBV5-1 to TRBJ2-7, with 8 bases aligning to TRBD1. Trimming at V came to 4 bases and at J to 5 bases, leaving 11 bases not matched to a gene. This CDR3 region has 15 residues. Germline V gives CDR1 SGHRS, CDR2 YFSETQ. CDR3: CASSVSGQGAHEQYF. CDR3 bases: TGCGCCAGCAGCGTAAGTGGACAGGGAGCCCACGAGCAGTACTTC. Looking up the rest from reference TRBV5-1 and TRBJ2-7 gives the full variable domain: KAGVTQTPRYLIKTRGQQVTLSCSPISGHRSVSWYQQTPGQGLQFLFEYFSETQRNKGNFPGRFSGRQFSNSRSEMNVSTLELGDSALYLCASSVSGQGAHEQYFGPGTRLTVT.

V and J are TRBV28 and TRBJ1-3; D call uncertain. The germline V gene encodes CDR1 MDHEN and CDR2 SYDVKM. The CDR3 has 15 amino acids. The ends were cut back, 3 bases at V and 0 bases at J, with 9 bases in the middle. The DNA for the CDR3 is TGTGCCAGCAGTTTGAGGCCGTCCTCTGGAAACACCATATATTTT. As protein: CASSLRPSSGNTIYF. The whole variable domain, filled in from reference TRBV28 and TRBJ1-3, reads DVKVTQSSRYLVKRTGEKVFLECVQDMDHENMFWYRQDPGLGLRLIYFSYDVKMKEKGDIPEGYSVSREKKERFSLILESASTNQTSMYLCASSLRPSSGNTIYFGEGSWLTVV.

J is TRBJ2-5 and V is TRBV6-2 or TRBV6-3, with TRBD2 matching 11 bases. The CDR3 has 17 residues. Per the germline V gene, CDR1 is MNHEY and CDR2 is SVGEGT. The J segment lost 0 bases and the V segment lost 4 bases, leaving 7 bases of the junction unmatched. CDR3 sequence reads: CASSSPLAGGYQETQYF. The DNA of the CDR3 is TGTGCCAGCAGTTCCCCGCTAGCGGGGGGATACCAAGAGACCCAGTACTTC.

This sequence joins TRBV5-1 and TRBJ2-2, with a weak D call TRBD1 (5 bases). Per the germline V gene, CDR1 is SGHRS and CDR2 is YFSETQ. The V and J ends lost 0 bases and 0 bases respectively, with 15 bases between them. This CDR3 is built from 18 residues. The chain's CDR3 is CASSLAIRTLPNTGELFF. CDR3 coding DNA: TGCGCCAGCAGCTTGGCCATTCGGACACTTCCGAACACCGGGGAGCTGTTTTTT.

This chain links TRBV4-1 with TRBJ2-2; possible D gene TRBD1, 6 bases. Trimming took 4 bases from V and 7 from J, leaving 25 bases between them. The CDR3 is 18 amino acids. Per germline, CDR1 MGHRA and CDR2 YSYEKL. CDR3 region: CASSPWADRRKRGGELFF. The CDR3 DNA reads TGCGCCAGCAGCCCATGGGCTGACAGGAGGAAACGGGGCGGGGAGCTGTTTTTT.

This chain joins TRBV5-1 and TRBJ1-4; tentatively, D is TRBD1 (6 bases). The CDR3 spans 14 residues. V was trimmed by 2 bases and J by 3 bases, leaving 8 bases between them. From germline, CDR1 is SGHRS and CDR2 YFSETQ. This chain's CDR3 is CASSFRGSNEKLFF. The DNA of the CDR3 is TGCGCCAGCAGCTTCAGGGGCTCTAATGAAAAACTGTTTTTT.

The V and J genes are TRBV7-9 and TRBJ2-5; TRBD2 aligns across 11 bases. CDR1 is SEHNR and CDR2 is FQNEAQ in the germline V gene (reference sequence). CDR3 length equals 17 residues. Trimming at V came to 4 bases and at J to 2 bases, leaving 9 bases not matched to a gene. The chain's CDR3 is CASSSPLAGEWQETQYF. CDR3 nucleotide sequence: TGTGCCAGCAGCTCCCCACTAGCGGGGGAATGGCAAGAGACCCAGTACTTC.

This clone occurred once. The CDR3 here is CAISDRTDTQYF. CDR3 DNA sequence: TGTGCCATCAGTGACCGCACAGATACGCAGTATTTT. The chain recombines TRBV10-3 with TRBJ2-3; D unresolved. Germline loops: CDR1 ENHRY, CDR2 SYGVKD. This CDR3 has 12 amino acids. Trimming left V 3 bases short and J 1 base short, with 2 bases between.

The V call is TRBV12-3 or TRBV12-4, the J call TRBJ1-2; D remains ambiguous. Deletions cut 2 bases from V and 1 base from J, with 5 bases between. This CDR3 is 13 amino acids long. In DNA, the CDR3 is TGTGCCAGCAGTTTATGGGGTAACTATGGCTACACCTTC. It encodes CASSLWGNYGYTF.

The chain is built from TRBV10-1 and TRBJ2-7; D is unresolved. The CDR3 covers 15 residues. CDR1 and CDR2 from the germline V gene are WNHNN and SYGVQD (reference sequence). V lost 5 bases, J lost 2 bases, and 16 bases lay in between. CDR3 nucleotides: TGCGCCAGCAGTAAGCAGGCACGCCCGACCTACGAGCAGTACTTC. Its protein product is CASSKQARPTYEQYF.

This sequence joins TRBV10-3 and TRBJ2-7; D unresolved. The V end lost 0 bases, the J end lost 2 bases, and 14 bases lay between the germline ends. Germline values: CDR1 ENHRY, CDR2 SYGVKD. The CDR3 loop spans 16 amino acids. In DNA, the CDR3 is TGTGCCATCAGTGAGTCGATCAGGCAACGAACCTACGAGCAGTACTTC. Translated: CAISESIRQRTYEQYF.

The CDR3 DNA reads as TGTGCCAGCAGTTATTCGGGGAAAGGCTATGGCTACACCTTC. Translated, it gives CASSYSGKGYGYTF. This sequence joins TRBV3-1 (or the pseudogene TRBV3-2) and TRBJ1-2; D unresolved. Germline CDR1 is LGHDT and CDR2 is YNNKEL (reference sequence). The V and J ends lost 6 bases and 4 bases respectively, with 15 bases between them. CDR3 length equals 14 residues.

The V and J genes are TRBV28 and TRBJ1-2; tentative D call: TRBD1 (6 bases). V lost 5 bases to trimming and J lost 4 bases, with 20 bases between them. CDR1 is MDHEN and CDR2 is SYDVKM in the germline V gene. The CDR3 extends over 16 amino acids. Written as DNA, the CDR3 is TGTGCCAGCAGTCTTCAGGGGACGTTCATGGGCTATGGCTACACCTTC. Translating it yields CASSLQGTFMGYGYTF.

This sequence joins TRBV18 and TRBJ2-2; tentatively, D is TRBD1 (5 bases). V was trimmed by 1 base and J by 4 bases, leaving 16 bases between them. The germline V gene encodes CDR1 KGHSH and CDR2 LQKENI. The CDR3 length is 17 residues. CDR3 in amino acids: CASSPQTVGAITGELFF. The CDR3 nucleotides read TGTGCCAGCTCACCACAGACAGTAGGGGCGATCACCGGGGAGCTGTTTTTT.

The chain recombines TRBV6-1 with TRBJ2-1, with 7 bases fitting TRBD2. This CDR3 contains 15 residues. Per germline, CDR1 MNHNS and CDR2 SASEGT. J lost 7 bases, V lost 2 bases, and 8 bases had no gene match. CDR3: CASSERTSFRNEQFF. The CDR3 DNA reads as TGTGCCAGCAGTGAAAGGACTAGTTTTAGAAATGAGCAGTTCTTC.

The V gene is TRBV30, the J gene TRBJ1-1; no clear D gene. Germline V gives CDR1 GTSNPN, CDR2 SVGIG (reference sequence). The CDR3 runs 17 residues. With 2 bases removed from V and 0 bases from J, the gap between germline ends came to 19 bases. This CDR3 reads CAWSTLGLPSMNTEAFF. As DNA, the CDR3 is TGTGCCTGGAGTACTTTGGGCCTTCCCAGTATGAACACTGAAGCTTTCTTT.

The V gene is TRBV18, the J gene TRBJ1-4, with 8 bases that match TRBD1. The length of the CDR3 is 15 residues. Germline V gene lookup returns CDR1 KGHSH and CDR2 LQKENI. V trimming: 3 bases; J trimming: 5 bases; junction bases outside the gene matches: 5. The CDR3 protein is CASSPRQGWNEKLFF. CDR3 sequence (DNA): TGTGCCAGCTCACCGCGACAGGGGTGGAATGAAAAACTGTTTTTT.

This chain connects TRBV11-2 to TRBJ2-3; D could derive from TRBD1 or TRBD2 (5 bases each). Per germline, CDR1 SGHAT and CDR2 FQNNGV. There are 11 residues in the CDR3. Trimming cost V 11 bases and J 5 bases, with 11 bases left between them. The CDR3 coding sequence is TGTGCCGACCGAGGGGTAGATACGCAGTATTTT. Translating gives CADRGVDTQYF.

CDR3 DNA sequence: TGTGCCAGCTCACCTCTAGACAGGAGACATTCACCCCTCCACTTT. The encoded protein is CASSPLDRRHSPLHF. This chain uses TRBV18 with TRBJ1-6; tentative D call: TRBD1 (6 bases). In germline, CDR1 is KGHSH, CDR2 LQKENI. The CDR3 contains 15 residues. The V and J ends lost 3 bases and 8 bases respectively, with 14 bases between them.

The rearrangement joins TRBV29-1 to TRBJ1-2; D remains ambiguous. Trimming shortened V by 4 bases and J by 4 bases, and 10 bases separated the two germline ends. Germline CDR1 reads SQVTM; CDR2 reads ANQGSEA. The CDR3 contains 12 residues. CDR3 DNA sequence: TGCAGCGTTGCGGGTCGGGGCTATGGCTACACCTTC. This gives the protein CSVAGRGYGYTF.

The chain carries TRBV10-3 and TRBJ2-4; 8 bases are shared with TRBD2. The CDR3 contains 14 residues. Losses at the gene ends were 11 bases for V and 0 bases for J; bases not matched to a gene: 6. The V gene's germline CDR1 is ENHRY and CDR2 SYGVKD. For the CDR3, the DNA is TGTGCCTCACGGGGGGGTTTAGCCAAAAACATTCAGTACTTC. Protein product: CASRGGLAKNIQYF.